This T cell receptor (beta chain) was recovered during a study of shared clonotypes between healthy human individuals. Profiling relied on immunoSEQ multiplex PCR, and the TCRdb table lists in-frame clones only, not all of them. The sample carries 2.3 million or so clones, more than 80% recorded once. There are 12 residues in the CDR3. The V and J ends lost 9 bases and 7 bases respectively, with 10 bases between them. The germline CDR1 and CDR2 sequences are SNHLY and FYNNEI. The TCR originated in a man younger than 30 in good health. Some clones in this sample may be carry-over from other donors' samples. V and J are TRBV2 and TRBJ1-6; possibly TRBD1 for D (5 bases). The material sequenced was naive CD4+ T cells from PBMCs. Subset denoted: CD45RA+ positively selected. CDR3 DNA: TGTGCCAGTGCCAGGGACAATTCACCCCTCCACTTT. Translating it yields CASARDNSPLHF.